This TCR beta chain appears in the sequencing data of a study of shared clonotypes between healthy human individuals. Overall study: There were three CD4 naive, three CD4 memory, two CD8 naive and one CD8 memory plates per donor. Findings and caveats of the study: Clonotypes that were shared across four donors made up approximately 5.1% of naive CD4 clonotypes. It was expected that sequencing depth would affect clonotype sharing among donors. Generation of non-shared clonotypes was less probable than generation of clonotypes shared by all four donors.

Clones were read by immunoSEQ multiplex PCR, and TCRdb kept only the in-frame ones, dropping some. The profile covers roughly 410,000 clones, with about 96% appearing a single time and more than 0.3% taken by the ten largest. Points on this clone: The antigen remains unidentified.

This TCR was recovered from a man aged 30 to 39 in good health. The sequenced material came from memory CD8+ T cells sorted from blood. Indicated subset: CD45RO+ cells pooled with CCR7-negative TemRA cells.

Here the CDR3 DNA reads TGCGCCAGCAGCCAAGTTGGGACTAGTAAAGATACGCAGTATTTT. Its translation is CASSQVGTSKDTQYF. The chain carries TRBV4-1 and TRBJ2-3; 8 nucleotides match TRBD2. Per germline, CDR1 MGHRA and CDR2 YSYEKL. This CDR3 is built from 15 residues. Unmatched junction bases numbered 5, after V lost 1 base and J lost 5 bases.